Below, one T cell receptor beta chain is given with its context. The record originates from a study of blood T cell repertoires in COVID-19. CDR1 and CDR2 from the germline V gene are SGHDT and YYEEEE. This CDR3 has 13 amino acids. The V gene lost 2 bases and the J gene lost 9 bases, with 12 bases spanning the gap. Original methodology: How many nucleated cells were present was estimated from reference gene primer amplification. Produced via immunoSEQ multiplex PCR; TCRdb's table is partial and in-frame only. The D gene and trimming were derived from the DNA, and the V and J assignments and clone size from that table. The sample has approximately 250,000 clones; 86% are singletons.

The chain uses TRBV5-6 and TRBJ2-4; D is unclear. The sample was peripheral blood. The TCR was taken from a man between 35 and 55 years old with active or convalescent COVID-19. The CDR3 nucleotides read TGTGCCAGCAGCTTAGGCAGCGCTAGCATTCAGTACTTC. Translation: CASSLGSASIQYF.